Reported below is one T cell receptor (beta chain). Its antigen is as yet unknown. The data belong to a study of T-cell memory formation after mild COVID-19. MiXCR, applied by TCRdb to the 5' RACE reads, yields one record per CDR3 protein. The data show 350,000 to 500,000 distinct CDR3 sequences, around 17% seen once. The V gene end was trimmed by 0 bases and the J gene end by 0 bases; junction bases not matched to a gene: 10. Germline assignment: CDR1 LGHNA and CDR2 YSLEER. The length of the CDR3 is 19 residues. Study findings and constraints: CM and EM subsets held most contracting CD4+ clones; EMRA held CD8+ ones. Clones shrinking from day 15 to 85 showed even CD4/CD8 mixes; later expanders tilted CD4+. Cross-reactive memory seemingly joined, as some responding clones were found in pre-infection memory.

The receptor was isolated from a man in his late teens or twenties who had mild COVID-19 (a few samples of this study predate the infection). Cell type and time point are not known. The rearrangement joins TRBV4-3 to TRBJ1-5; 8 bases agree with TRBD1. The sequencing sample was made of PBMCs or a T cell subset sorted from them (not recorded which). The CDR3 reads CASSQDLEGTGYSNQPQHF. The CDR3 DNA is TGCGCCAGCAGCCAAGATCTCGAGGGGACAGGTTATAGCAATCAGCCCCAGCATTTT.